One and the same sample provided the 18 T cell receptor beta chains below, sequenced in a study of shared clonotypes between healthy human individuals. CD45RO-negative cells were positively selected for CCR7, leaving out terminally differentiated effector memory CD45RA+ cells. The table came from immunoSEQ multiplex PCR; TCRdb's copy has only in-frame clones and leaves some out. The top ten clones hold roughly 1.2% of a sample with about 2 million clones, about 95% of them seen once. Sequencing was done on a sample of naive CD8+ T cells sorted from blood. The receptors shown here come from a man in his late teens or twenties in good health.

This sequence joins TRBV2 and TRBJ2-7; 10 nucleotides align to TRBD1. This CDR3 is 15 amino acids long. V lost 7 bases and J lost 3; bases outside the gene matches: 9. Germline V lookup: CDR1 SNHLY, CDR2 FYNNEI. This CDR3 reads CASTPIGTGVYEQYF. CDR3 nucleotides: TGTGCCAGCACTCCGATCGGGACAGGGGTCTACGAGCAGTACTTC.

This chain joins TRBV10-2 and TRBJ1-3; no clear D. The germline V gene has CDR1 WSHSY and CDR2 SAAADI. The CDR3 is 15 residues long. Trimming took 0 bases from V and 0 from J, leaving 6 bases between them. CDR3 in DNA: TGCGCCAGCAGTGAGTCGTGGAACTCTGGAAACACCATATATTTT. It codes for CASSESWNSGNTIYF.

The chain employs TRBV9 and TRBJ2-3; 9 nucleotides match TRBD2. The germline V gene has CDR1 SGDLS and CDR2 YYNGEE. V shed 3 bases and J 4 bases; nucleotides not matched to a gene: 6. This CDR3 contains 15 residues. The CDR3 loop reads CASSEGGRAADTQYF. The CDR3 DNA reads TGTGCCAGCAGCGAGGGCGGGAGGGCCGCAGATACGCAGTATTTT.

This chain connects TRBV5-4 to TRBJ2-5; no reliable D call. The V and J ends lost 0 bases and 3 bases respectively, with 9 bases between them. The CDR3 is 14 residues long. From germline, CDR1 is SGHNT and CDR2 YYREEE (reference sequence). The CDR3 DNA sequence: TGTGCCAGCAGCTTGGCCCTCCTGGAAGAGACCCAGTACTTC. Amino acid sequence: CASSLALLEETQYF.

The chain is built from TRBV9 and TRBJ1-2, with D uncertain. The CDR3 spans 15 residues. The V gene's germline CDR1 is SGDLS and CDR2 YYNGEE. Trimming removed 0 bases from V and 4 bases from J, with 13 bases in between. The CDR3 is CASSVGAGVFYGYTF. DNA for the CDR3: TGTGCCAGCAGCGTAGGAGCAGGCGTCTTCTATGGCTACACCTTC.

The chain couples TRBV4-1 to TRBJ2-2, with D tentatively TRBD1 or TRBD2 (6 bases each). This CDR3 is built from 14 residues. The V end lost 1 base, the J end lost 9 bases, and 12 bases lay between the germline ends. In germline, CDR1 is MGHRA, CDR2 YSYEKL. Here the CDR3 DNA reads TGCGCCAGCAGCCAAGCTGGGGGGCCCCGGGAGCTGTTTTTT. Translated: CASSQAGGPRELFF.

The chain couples TRBV6-5 to TRBJ2-7; D call uncertain. CDR1 is MNHEY, CDR2 SVGAGI, per germline. CDR3 length: 16 amino acids. The V and J ends lost 0 bases and 5 bases respectively, with 17 bases between them. The CDR3 is CASSYSIGQVFDEQYF. CDR3 coding DNA: TGTGCCAGCAGTTACTCGATAGGGCAGGTTTTCGACGAGCAGTACTTC.

V gene TRBV19 combines with J gene TRBJ1-2, with no clear D. Trimming cost V 1 base and J 3 bases, with 9 bases left between them. The CDR3 totals 14 residues. The V gene's germline CDR1 is LNHDA and CDR2 SQIVND (reference sequence). The CDR3 region has the DNA TGTGCCAGTAGTATAGCTGAGGTCGACTATGGCTACACCTTC. This gives the protein CASSIAEVDYGYTF.

The chain couples TRBV4-3 to TRBJ2-3; D possibly matches TRBD1 or TRBD2 (6 bases each). Germline V gene lookup returns CDR1 LGHNA and CDR2 YSLEER. CDR3 size: 13 residues. The ends were cut back, 3 bases at V and 8 bases at J, with 12 bases in the middle. The CDR3 DNA follows: TGCGCCAGCAGCCAGTGGGGGGCGGGTACGCAGTATTTT. Translated, it gives CASSQWGAGTQYF.

The chain has TRBV6-1 and TRBJ1-3, with 12 nucleotides matching TRBD1. The junction had 5 bases not matched to a gene; V was cut back by 6 bases and J by 8 bases. CDR3 size: 14 residues. CDR1 and CDR2 from the germline V gene are MNHNS and SASEGT. The CDR3 here is CASRTGQGADTIYF. CDR3 DNA sequence: TGTGCCAGCAGGACGGGACAGGGGGCGGACACCATATATTTT.

The rearrangement joins TRBV7-8 to TRBJ2-3; no reliable D call. V was clipped by 8 bases and J by 4 bases, with 7 bases between them. The CDR3 loop spans 11 amino acids. The germline V gene has CDR1 SGHVS and CDR2 FQNEAQ. CDR3 protein: CASGGADTQYF. The CDR3 DNA sequence: TGTGCCAGCGGTGGAGCAGATACGCAGTATTTT.

The chain combines TRBV6-5 with TRBJ1-2, with 10 nucleotides matching TRBD1. This CDR3 spans 14 amino acids. Trimming cost V 3 bases and J 8 bases; bases outside gene matches: 6. Germline CDR1 MNHEY, CDR2 SVGAGI. The CDR3 loop is CASSYLDRGYGYTF. The CDR3 DNA reads TGTGCCAGCAGTTATCTGGACAGGGGGTACGGCTACACCTTC.

The chain uses TRBV6-5 and TRBJ2-1; 7 bases line up with TRBD2. Germline V gene data show CDR1 as MNHEY and CDR2 as SVGAGI. V lost 3 bases to trimming and J lost 7 bases; unmatched junction nucleotides: 9. This CDR3 has 15 amino acids. For the CDR3, the DNA is TGTGCCAGCAGTTATTTAGCGGGTTGGGGGAATGAGCAGTTCTTC. This encodes CASSYLAGWGNEQFF.

This rearrangement joins TRBV29-1 to TRBJ2-7; unclear D gene. Trimming pared 1 base from V and 1 base from J, leaving 11 bases between. This CDR3 contains 14 residues. Germline loops: CDR1 SQVTM, CDR2 ANQGSEA. The CDR3 is CSVEGAENSYEQYF. The CDR3 DNA reads TGCAGCGTTGAAGGTGCAGAAAATTCCTACGAGCAGTACTTC.

The V call is TRBV7-9, the J call TRBJ1-1; a possible D gene is TRBD1 (6 bases). The germline V gene encodes CDR1 SEHNR and CDR2 FQNEAQ (reference sequence). The germline V and J ends were trimmed by 1 base and 0 bases, with 18 bases remaining between them. The CDR3 totals 18 residues. CDR3 sequence (DNA): TGTGCCAGCAGCTTAGTGTTTGGGGGCTTTACCCTGAACACTGAAGCTTTCTTT. Residues: CASSLVFGGFTLNTEAFF.

The chain links TRBV6-1 to TRBJ1-1, with TRBD1 as a possible D gene (5 bases). The ends were cut back, 7 bases at V and 1 base at J, with 16 bases in the middle. The CDR3 sequence is 15 residues long. Germline loops: CDR1 MNHNS, CDR2 SASEGT. CDR3 region: CASILNRDGNTEAFF. The CDR3 region has the DNA TGTGCCAGCATCCTAAATAGGGACGGGAACACTGAAGCTTTCTTT.

The chain is built from TRBV6-1 and TRBJ1-2, with no clear D. The germline CDR1 and CDR2 sequences are MNHNS and SASEGT. The germline V and J ends were trimmed by 7 bases and 2 bases, with 14 bases remaining between them. This CDR3 is built from 14 residues. The CDR3 sequence: CASMQPLTNYGYTF. CDR3 in DNA: TGTGCCAGCATGCAGCCCCTAACGAACTATGGCTACACCTTC.

The CDR3 nucleotides read TGCGCCAGCAGCCTCGTATCACAGGTCAGCTCCTACAATGAGCAGTTCTTC. Translation gives CASSLVSQVSSYNEQFF. V and J are TRBV4-1 and TRBJ2-1; D possibly corresponds to TRBD1 (5 bases). Germline V gene lookup returns CDR1 MGHRA and CDR2 YSYEKL. The CDR3 sequence is 17 residues long. Trimming shortened V by 4 bases and J by 0 bases, and 16 bases separated the two germline ends.